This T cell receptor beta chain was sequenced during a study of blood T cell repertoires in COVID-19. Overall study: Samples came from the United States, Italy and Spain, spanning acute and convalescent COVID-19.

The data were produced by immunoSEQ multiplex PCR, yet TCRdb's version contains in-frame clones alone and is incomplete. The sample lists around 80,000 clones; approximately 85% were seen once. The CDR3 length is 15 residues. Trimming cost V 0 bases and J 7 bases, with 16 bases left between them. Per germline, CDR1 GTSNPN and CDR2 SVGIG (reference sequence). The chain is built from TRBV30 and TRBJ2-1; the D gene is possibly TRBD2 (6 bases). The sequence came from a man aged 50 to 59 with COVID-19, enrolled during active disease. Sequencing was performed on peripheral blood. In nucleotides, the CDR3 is TGTGCCTGGAGTGTAGGGTGGGGGGTTATGAATGAGCAGTTCTTC. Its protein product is CAWSVGWGVMNEQFF.